The source of this TCR beta chain is a study of control samples from healthy donors and cancer patients. CDR3 length: 13 residues. CDR1 and CDR2 (germline): SGHTA, FQGTGA. Trimming shortened V by 6 bases and J by 7 bases, and 15 bases separated the two germline ends. Sequencing was performed with immunoSEQ multiplex PCR; in TCRdb, only in-frame clones are kept and a portion is missing. The sample consists of 90,000 to 100,000 clones, 79% of them appearing once. Sequenced: blood. The chain combines TRBV7-3 with TRBJ1-1, with D uncertain. This clonotype was sampled from a woman aged 25 to 45 in good health. The CDR3 loop reads CASRPTVGGEAFF. The CDR3 DNA follows: TGTGCCAGCAGGCCCACAGTGGGCGGTGAAGCTTTCTTT.